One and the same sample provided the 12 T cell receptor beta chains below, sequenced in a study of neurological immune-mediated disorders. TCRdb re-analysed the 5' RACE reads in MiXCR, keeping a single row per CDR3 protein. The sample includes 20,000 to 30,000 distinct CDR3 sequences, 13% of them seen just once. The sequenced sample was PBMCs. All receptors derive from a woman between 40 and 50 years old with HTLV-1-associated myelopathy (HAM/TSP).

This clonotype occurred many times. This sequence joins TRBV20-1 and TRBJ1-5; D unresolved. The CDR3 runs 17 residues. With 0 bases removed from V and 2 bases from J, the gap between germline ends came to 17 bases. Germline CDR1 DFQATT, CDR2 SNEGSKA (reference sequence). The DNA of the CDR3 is TGCAGTGCTAGAGATCCTATTGGCTCGGGAGGCAATCAGCCCCAGCATTTT. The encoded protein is CSARDPIGSGGNQPQHF.

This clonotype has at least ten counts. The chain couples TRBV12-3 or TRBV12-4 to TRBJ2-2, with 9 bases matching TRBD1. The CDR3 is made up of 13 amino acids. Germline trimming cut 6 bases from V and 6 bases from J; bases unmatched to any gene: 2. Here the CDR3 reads CASSTGGSGELFF. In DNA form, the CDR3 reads TGTGCCAGCAGCACAGGGGGCTCCGGGGAGCTGTTTTTT.

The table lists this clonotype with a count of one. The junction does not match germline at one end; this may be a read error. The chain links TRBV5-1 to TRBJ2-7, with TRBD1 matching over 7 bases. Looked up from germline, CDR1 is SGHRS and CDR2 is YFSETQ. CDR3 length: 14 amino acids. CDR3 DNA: TGTGCCAGCAGACCGGGACAGCGTTTATACGAGCAGTACTTC. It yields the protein CASRPGQRLYEQYF. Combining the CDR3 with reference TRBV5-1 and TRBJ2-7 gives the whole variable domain KAGVTQTPRYLIKTRGQQVTLSCSPISGHRSVSWYQQTPGQGLQFLFEYFSETQRNKGNFPGRFSGRQFSNSRSEMNVSTLELGDSALYLCASRPGQRLYEQYFGPGTRLTVT.

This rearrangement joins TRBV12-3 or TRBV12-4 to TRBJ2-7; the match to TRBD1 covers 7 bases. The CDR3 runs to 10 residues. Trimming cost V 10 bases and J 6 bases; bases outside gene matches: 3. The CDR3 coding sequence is TGTGCCACCAGGGGGAGCGAGCAGTACTTC. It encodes CATRGSEQYF.

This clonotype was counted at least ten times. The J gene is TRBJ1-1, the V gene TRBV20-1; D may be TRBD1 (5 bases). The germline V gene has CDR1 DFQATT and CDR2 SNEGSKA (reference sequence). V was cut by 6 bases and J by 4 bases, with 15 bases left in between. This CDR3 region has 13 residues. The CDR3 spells CSAERGVGTEAFF. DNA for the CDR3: TGCAGTGCGGAGCGAGGGGTGGGCACTGAAGCTTTCTTT.

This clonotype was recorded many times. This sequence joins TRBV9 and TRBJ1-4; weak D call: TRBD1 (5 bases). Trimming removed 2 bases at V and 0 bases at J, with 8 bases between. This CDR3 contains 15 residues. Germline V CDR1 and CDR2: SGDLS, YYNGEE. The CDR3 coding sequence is TGTGCCAGCAGCGTGGGGGTTGCAACTAATGAAAAACTGTTTTTT. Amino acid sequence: CASSVGVATNEKLFF. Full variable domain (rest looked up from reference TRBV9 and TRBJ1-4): DSGVTQTPKHLITATGQRVTLRCSPRSGDLSVYWYQQSLDQGLQFLIQYYNGEERAKGNILERFSAQQFPDLHSELNLSSLELGDSALYFCASSVGVATNEKLFFGSGTQLSVL.

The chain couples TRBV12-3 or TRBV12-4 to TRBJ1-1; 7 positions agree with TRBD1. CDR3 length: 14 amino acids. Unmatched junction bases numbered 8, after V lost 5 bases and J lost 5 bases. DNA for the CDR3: TGTGCCAGCAGTCTACGTGCAGGGGGTACTGAAGCTTTCTTT. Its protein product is CASSLRAGGTEAFF.

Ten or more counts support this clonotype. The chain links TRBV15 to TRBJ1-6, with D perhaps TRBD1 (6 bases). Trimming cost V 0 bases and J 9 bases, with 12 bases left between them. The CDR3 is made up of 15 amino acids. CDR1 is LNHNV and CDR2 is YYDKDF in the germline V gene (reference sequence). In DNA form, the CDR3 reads TGTGCCACCAGCAGAGATGGGGGGCAGGGTTCACCCCTCCACTTT. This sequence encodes CATSRDGGQGSPLHF.

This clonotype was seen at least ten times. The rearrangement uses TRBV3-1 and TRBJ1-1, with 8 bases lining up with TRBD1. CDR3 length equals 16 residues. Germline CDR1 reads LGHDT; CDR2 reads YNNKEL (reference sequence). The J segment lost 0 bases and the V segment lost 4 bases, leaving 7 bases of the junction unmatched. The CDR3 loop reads CASSLRDRSMNTEAFF. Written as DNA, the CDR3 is TGTGCCAGCAGCCTGAGGGACAGGTCGATGAACACTGAAGCTTTCTTT.

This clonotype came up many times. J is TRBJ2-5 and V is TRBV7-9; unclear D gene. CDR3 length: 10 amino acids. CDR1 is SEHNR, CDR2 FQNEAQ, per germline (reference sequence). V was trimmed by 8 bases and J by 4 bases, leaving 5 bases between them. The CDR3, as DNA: TGTGCCAGCTGGGGAGAGACCCAGTACTTC. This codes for CASWGETQYF.

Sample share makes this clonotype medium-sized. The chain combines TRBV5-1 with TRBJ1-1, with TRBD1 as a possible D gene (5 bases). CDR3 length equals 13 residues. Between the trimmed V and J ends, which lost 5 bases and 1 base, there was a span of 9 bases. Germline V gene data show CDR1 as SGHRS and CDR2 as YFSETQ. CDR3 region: CASRTTGNTEAFF. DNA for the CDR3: TGCGCCAGCAGAACTACAGGGAACACTGAAGCTTTCTTT.

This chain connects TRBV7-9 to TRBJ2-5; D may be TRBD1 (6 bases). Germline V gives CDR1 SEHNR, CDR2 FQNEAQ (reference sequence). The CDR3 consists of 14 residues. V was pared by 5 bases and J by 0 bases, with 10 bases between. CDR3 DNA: TGTGCCAGCAGCCAGGGGCCAAACCAAGAGACCCAGTACTTC. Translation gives CASSQGPNQETQYF.